Below, 17 T cell receptor beta chains from the same sample are listed, as sequenced in a study of cytomegalovirus exposure and HLA in healthy donors. In the PCR, 60 Vbeta and 13 Jbeta primers were used. The assay was immunoSEQ multiplex PCR, and TCRdb's table has in-frame clones only and misses some. Of fewer than 200,000 clones in the sample, 79% were seen once. The sample consisted of PBMCs. The receptors derive from a woman aged 40 to 50 in good health and CMV-seronegative.

The chain carries TRBV2 and TRBJ1-1; D gene uncertain. V lost 10 bases to trimming and J lost 0 bases, with 12 bases between them. This CDR3 region has 13 residues. Germline CDR1 reads SNHLY; CDR2 reads FYNNEI. The CDR3 nucleotides read TGTGCCAAAAAACGGTCATTGAACACTGAAGCTTTCTTT. Amino acids: CAKKRSLNTEAFF.

At least ten counts were recorded for this clone. This chain joins TRBV25-1 and TRBJ1-1, with a possible D match to TRBD1 (5 bases). With 2 bases removed from V and 4 bases from J, the gap between germline ends came to 14 bases. Per the germline V gene, CDR1 is MGHDK and CDR2 is SYGVNS. CDR3 length equals 15 residues. The DNA of the CDR3 is TGTGCCAGCAGTGAAGGGTACCAGGGAAGCACTGAAGCTTTCTTT. The encoded protein is CASSEGYQGSTEAFF.

V is TRBV28 and J is TRBJ1-5; 7 nucleotides agree with TRBD1. From germline, CDR1 is MDHEN and CDR2 SYDVKM. V gave up 8 bases and J gave up 9 bases; unmatched junction bases: 10. This CDR3 comprises 13 residues. The DNA for the CDR3 is TGTGCCAGCTACGACAGGGTTCAGTCGCCCCAGCATTTT. Protein: CASYDRVQSPQHF.

This chain uses TRBV19 with TRBJ1-1; 7 bases line up with TRBD1. V trimming: 3 bases; J trimming: 6 bases; junction bases outside the gene matches: 7. The CDR3 runs 14 residues. Germline V gives CDR1 LNHDA, CDR2 SQIVND (reference sequence). The CDR3 sequence is CASSIPQGTSEAFF. CDR3 DNA: TGTGCCAGTAGTATCCCACAGGGGACCTCTGAAGCTTTCTTT.

The rearrangement uses TRBV4-2 and TRBJ1-3; D remains ambiguous. Germline V gene sequence: CDR1 LGHNA, CDR2 YNFKEQ. This CDR3 spans 20 amino acids. V was clipped by 2 bases and J by 4 bases, with 27 bases between them. For the CDR3, the DNA is TGTGCCAGCAGCCAAACCCATTTCTCCGGGCCACTAGATGCCGGAAACACCATATATTTT. It codes for CASSQTHFSGPLDAGNTIYF.

Concerning this clone itself: Other DNA sequences in the sample encode the same CDR3. This chain joins TRBV6-6 and TRBJ1-1, with TRBD1 matching over 9 bases. Germline V gene data show CDR1 as MNHNY and CDR2 as SVGAGI (reference sequence). The CDR3 consists of 14 residues. V dropped 8 bases and J dropped 0; count of bases not matched to a gene: 4. CDR3 sequence (DNA): TGTGCCAGCGGACAGGGGAGGTTGAACACTGAAGCTTTCTTT. Translation gives CASGQGRLNTEAFF.

Written as DNA, the CDR3 is TGTGCCAGCAGCGCCGGGACAGTCACTTACTACGAGCAGTACTTC. Protein product: CASSAGTVTYYEQYF. The chain has TRBV28 and TRBJ2-7, with 7 bases identical to TRBD1. V shed 6 bases, J shed 3 bases, and the junction held 11 bases outside the gene matches. The length of the CDR3 is 15 residues. The germline V gene encodes CDR1 MDHEN and CDR2 SYDVKM.

This clone was seen only once. This chain joins TRBV10-3 and TRBJ2-5, with TRBD1 identical over 7 bases. V gave up 2 bases and J gave up 1 base; unmatched junction bases: 1. There are 14 residues in the CDR3. Per germline, CDR1 ENHRY and CDR2 SYGVKD. DNA of the CDR3: TGTGCCATCAGTGAGGGGACAGCCCAAGAGACCCAGTACTTC. Its translation is CAISEGTAQETQYF.

The chain is built from TRBV19 and TRBJ1-5, with a possible D match to TRBD1 (6 bases). The CDR3 is 14 residues long. V was shortened by 6 bases and J by 1 base, with 10 bases between the two germline ends. Germline lookup yields CDR1 LNHDA and CDR2 SQIVND (reference sequence). CDR3 sequence (DNA): TGTGCCAGTAGACCTACAGGGAGCAATCAGCCCCAGCATTTT. Translation: CASRPTGSNQPQHF.

The chain recombines TRBV5-1 with TRBJ2-5; 12 bases are a match to TRBD2. The germline V gene encodes CDR1 SGHRS and CDR2 YFSETQ. This CDR3 region has 19 residues. J gave up 5 bases and V 3 bases, and 17 bases lay outside the gene matches. As DNA, the CDR3 is TGCGCCAGCAGCTCCCCACTAGCGGGAGGTGGCGGTCTAGGGGAGACCCAGTACTTC. The encoded protein is CASSSPLAGGGGLGETQYF. Complete variable domain (other parts from reference TRBV5-1 and TRBJ2-5): KAGVTQTPRYLIKTRGQQVTLSCSPISGHRSVSWYQQTPGQGLQFLFEYFSETQRNKGNFPGRFSGRQFSNSRSEMNVSTLELGDSALYLCASSSPLAGGGGLGETQYFGPGTRLLVL.

This chain joins TRBV5-6 and TRBJ2-6, with D tentatively TRBD1 (5 bases). Germline assignment: CDR1 SGHDT and CDR2 YYEEEE. Trimming removed 2 bases at V and 3 bases at J, with 6 bases between. The CDR3 totals 14 residues. The CDR3 DNA reads as TGTGCCAGCAGCTTCAGGGTTGGGGCCAACGTCCTGACTTTC. It codes for CASSFRVGANVLTF.

V usage is TRBV9 and J usage is TRBJ1-3, with no clear D. This CDR3 has 15 residues. Germline V gene data show CDR1 as SGDLS and CDR2 as YYNGEE. V was trimmed by 4 bases and J by 0 bases, leaving 11 bases between them. The CDR3: CASSRQESSGNTIYF. The CDR3 DNA reads as TGTGCCAGCAGCCGACAAGAGAGCTCTGGAAACACCATATATTTT. The full variable domain, with the rest looked up from reference TRBV9 and TRBJ1-3, is DSGVTQTPKHLITATGQRVTLRCSPRSGDLSVYWYQQSLDQGLQFLIQYYNGEERAKGNILERFSAQQFPDLHSELNLSSLELGDSALYFCASSRQESSGNTIYFGEGSWLTVV.

In its sample, this clone was seen a few times. The chain uses TRBV4-1 and TRBJ2-5; 13 bases match TRBD2. This CDR3 is built from 18 residues. The V and J ends lost 3 bases and 1 base, in that order; junction bases with no gene match: 8. Germline lookup yields CDR1 MGHRA and CDR2 YSYEKL. The CDR3 nucleotides read TGCGCCAGCAGCCATTCCCCGGGGACTAGCGGGACCCAAGAGACCCAGTACTTC. This sequence encodes CASSHSPGTSGTQETQYF.

This chain joins TRBV5-6 and TRBJ2-1; D not certain. Trimming removed 1 base from V and 0 bases from J, with 8 bases in between. Germline CDR1 and CDR2: SGHDT and YYEEEE. The CDR3 is made up of 15 amino acids. In DNA, the CDR3 is TGTGCCAGCAGCTTGTTGGTGAGCTCCTACAATGAGCAGTTCTTC. Amino acids: CASSLLVSSYNEQFF.

In this sample, this clone turned up a few times. The chain has TRBV6-1 and TRBJ2-7; 7 bases match TRBD1. The CDR3 is made up of 13 amino acids. J gave up 7 bases and V 4 bases, and 7 bases lay outside the gene matches. Germline V gene sequence: CDR1 MNHNS, CDR2 SASEGT. CDR3 protein: CASSAAQGWEQYF. DNA of the CDR3: TGTGCCAGCAGTGCAGCACAGGGGTGGGAGCAGTACTTC.

The chain couples TRBV2 to TRBJ1-5, with TRBD1 matching over 10 bases. Per germline, CDR1 SNHLY and CDR2 FYNNEI. The V segment lost 6 bases and the J segment 6 bases; nucleotides outside the gene matches: 5. This CDR3 has 14 residues. The CDR3, as DNA: TGTGCCAGCAGCGCTGACAGGGGGCGTCAGCCCCAGCATTTT. Translating gives CASSADRGRQPQHF.

This rearrangement joins TRBV11-2 to TRBJ2-3, with TRBD1 identical over 8 bases. The CDR3 has 15 amino acids. Per germline, CDR1 SGHAT and CDR2 FQNNGV. V lost 1 base to trimming and J lost 6 bases; unmatched junction nucleotides: 6. CDR3 in DNA: TGTGCCAGCAGCTTAGGCTCCGGGACAGGCGATACGCAGTATTTT. Translated, it gives CASSLGSGTGDTQYF.